This TCR beta chain was obtained from a study of OX40 agonist ivuxolimab in advanced cancers. Study-wide background: Intravenous ivuxolimab was administered to patients every 2 weeks at 0.01 to 10 mg/kg.

Sequenced by immunoSEQ multiplex PCR; TCRdb stores in-frame clones only, minus some. Here the sample spans more than 45,000 clones, 70% to 90% being singletons. This CDR3 has 18 amino acids. Germline V lookup: CDR1 ENHRY, CDR2 SYGVKD. Trimming removed 3 bases from V and 0 bases from J, with 20 bases in between. The chain combines TRBV10-3 with TRBJ1-1; possibly TRBD1 for D (6 bases). The sample in question was CD4+ or CD8+ T cells sorted from blood, obtained in a trial of the OX40 agonist ivuxolimab. This receptor was taken from an adult with an advanced solid tumor such as melanoma, head and neck, liver or kidney cancer. Here the CDR3 reads CAISDSQNKPGVNTEAFF. The CDR3 DNA follows: TGTGCCATCAGTGACTCTCAGAATAAACCAGGGGTGAACACTGAAGCTTTCTTT.